This T cell receptor (beta chain) was observed in a study of blood T cells in healthy people across ages. The germline V gene has CDR1 KGHDR and CDR2 SFDVKD. Trimming removed 1 base from V and 5 bases from J; junction bases left unmatched: 3. This CDR3 contains 15 residues. This clonotype was seen only a few times. A second PCR, run for roughly 7 to 11 cycles, used a sample-barcoded 5' primer plus a J-beta primer mix. TCRdb ran MiXCR on the 5' RACE reads and lists one entry per CDR3 protein. Of around 1,700,000 distinct CDR3 sequences in the sample, roughly 27% were seen once. The specimen was blood. The chain couples TRBV24-1 to TRBJ1-2; 10 bases agree with TRBD1. This receptor was obtained from a woman aged 25-40 years in good health. The CDR3 reads CATSDLRTGGYGYTF. The CDR3 region has the DNA TGTGCCACCAGTGATTTAAGGACAGGGGGTTATGGCTACACCTTC.